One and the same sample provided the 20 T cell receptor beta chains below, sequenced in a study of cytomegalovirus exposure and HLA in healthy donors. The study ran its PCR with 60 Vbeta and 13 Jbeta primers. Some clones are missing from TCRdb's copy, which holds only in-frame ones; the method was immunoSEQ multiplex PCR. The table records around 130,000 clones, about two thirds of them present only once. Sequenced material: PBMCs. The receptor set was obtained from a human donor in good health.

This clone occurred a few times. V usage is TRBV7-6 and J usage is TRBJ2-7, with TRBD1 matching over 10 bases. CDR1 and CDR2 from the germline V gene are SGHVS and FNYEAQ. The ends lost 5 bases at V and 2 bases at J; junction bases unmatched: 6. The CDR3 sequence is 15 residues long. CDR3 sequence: CASSLRTGGTYEQYF. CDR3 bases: TGTGCCAGCAGCCTCAGGACAGGGGGAACCTACGAGCAGTACTTC.

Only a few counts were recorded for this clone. CDR3 coding DNA: TGCGCCAGCGCTCCTGTACAGGGGGCAAGGCTGGGCAGAAACACTGAAGCTTTCTTT. It codes for CASAPVQGARLGRNTEAFF. V gene TRBV5-1 combines with J gene TRBJ1-1, with TRBD1 identical over 9 bases. Germline V CDR1 and CDR2: SGHRS, YFSETQ. The CDR3 runs 19 residues. With 7 bases clipped from V and 2 bases from J, the junction kept 21 bases outside the gene matches. Looking up the rest from reference TRBV5-1 and TRBJ1-1 gives the full variable domain: KAGVTQTPRYLIKTRGQQVTLSCSPISGHRSVSWYQQTPGQGLQFLFEYFSETQRNKGNFPGRFSGRQFSNSRSEMNVSTLELGDSALYLCASAPVQGARLGRNTEAFFGQGTRLTVV.

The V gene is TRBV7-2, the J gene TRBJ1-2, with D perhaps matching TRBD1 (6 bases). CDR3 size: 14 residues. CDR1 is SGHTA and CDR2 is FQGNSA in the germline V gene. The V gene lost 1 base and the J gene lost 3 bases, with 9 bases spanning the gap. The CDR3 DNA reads TGTGCCAGCAGCTTAGGACAGGCTCACTATGGCTACACCTTC. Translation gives CASSLGQAHYGYTF.

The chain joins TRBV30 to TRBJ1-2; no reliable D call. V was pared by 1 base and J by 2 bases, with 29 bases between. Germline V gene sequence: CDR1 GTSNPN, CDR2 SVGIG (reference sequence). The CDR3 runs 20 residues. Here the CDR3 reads CAWSALGGRITSGSNYGYTF. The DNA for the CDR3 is TGTGCCTGGAGTGCGCTGGGTGGGCGGATCACCTCGGGATCAAACTATGGCTACACCTTC.

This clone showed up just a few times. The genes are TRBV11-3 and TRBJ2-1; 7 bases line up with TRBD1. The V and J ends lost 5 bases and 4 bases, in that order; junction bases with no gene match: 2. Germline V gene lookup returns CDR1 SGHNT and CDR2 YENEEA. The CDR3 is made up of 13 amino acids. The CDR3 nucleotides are TGTGCCAGCAGCCGGGGACAGTACAATGAGCAGTTCTTC. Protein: CASSRGQYNEQFF. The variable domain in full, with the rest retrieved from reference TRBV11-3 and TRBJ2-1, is EAGVVQSPRYKIIEKKQPVAFWCNPISGHNTLYWYLQNLGQGPELLIRYENEEAVDDSQLPKDRFSAERLKGVDSTLKIQPAELGDSAVYLCASSRGQYNEQFFGPGTRLTVL.

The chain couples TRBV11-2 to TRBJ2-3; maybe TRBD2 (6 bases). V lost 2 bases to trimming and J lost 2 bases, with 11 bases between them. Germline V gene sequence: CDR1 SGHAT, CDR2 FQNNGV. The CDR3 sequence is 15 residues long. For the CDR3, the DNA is TGTGCCAGCAGCTTATTTGCGGGGCCCACAGATACGCAGTATTTT. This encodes CASSLFAGPTDTQYF. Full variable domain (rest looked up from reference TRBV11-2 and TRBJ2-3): EAGVAQSPRYKIIEKRQSVAFWCNPISGHATLYWYQQILGQGPKLLIQFQNNGVVDDSQLPKDRFSAERLKGVDSTLKIQPAKLEDSAVYLCASSLFAGPTDTQYFGPGTRLTVL.

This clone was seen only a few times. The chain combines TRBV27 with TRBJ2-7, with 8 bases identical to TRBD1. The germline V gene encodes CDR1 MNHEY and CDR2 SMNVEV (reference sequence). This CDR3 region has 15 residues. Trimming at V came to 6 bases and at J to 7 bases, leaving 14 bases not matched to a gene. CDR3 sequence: CASRPQGALAWEQYF. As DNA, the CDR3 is TGTGCCAGCAGGCCGCAGGGGGCGCTGGCATGGGAGCAGTACTTC.

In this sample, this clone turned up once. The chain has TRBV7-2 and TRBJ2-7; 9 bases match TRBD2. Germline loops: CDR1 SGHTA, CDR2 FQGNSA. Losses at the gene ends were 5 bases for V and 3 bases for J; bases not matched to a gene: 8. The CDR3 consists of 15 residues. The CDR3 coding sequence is TGTGCCAGCAGCGGGACTAGCCAGGGGATCTACGAGCAGTACTTC. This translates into CASSGTSQGIYEQYF.

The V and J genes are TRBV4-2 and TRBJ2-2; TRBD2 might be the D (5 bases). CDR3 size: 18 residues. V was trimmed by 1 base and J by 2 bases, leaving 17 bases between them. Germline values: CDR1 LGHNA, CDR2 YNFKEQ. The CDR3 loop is CASSQAPPALVNTGELFF. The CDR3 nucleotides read TGTGCCAGCAGCCAAGCACCCCCGGCACTAGTAAACACCGGGGAGCTGTTTTTT.

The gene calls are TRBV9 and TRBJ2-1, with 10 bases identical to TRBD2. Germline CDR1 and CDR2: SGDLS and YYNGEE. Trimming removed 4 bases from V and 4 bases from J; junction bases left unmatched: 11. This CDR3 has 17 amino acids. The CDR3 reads CASSQIPGLAQYNEQFF. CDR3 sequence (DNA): TGTGCCAGCAGCCAAATACCGGGACTAGCGCAATACAATGAGCAGTTCTTC.

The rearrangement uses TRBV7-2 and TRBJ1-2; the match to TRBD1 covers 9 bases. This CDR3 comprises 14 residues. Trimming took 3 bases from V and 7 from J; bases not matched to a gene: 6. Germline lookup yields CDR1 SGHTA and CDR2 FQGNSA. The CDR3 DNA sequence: TGTGCCAGCAGCTTCCACAGGGGGCTCGGTGGCTACACCTTC. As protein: CASSFHRGLGGYTF.

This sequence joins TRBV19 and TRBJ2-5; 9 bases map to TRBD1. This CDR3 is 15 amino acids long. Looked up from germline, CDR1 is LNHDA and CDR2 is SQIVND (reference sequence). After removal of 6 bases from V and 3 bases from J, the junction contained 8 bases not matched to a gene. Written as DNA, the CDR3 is TGTGCCAGTAGCCCCCGGGGACAGGGCGAAGAGACCCAGTACTTC. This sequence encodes CASSPRGQGEETQYF.

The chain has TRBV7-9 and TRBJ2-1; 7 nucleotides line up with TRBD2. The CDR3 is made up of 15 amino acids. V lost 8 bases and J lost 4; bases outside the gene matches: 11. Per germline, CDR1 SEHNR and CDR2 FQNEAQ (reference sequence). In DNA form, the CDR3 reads TGTGCCAGCTTTCCCATGGGGGGGGGATACAATGAGCAGTTCTTC. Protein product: CASFPMGGGYNEQFF.

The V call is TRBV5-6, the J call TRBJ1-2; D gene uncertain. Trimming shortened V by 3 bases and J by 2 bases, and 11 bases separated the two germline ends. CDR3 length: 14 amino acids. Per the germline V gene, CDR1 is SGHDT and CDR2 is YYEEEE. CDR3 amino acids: CASSYDTPNYGYTF. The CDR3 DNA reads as TGTGCCAGCAGCTACGACACACCGAACTATGGCTACACCTTC.

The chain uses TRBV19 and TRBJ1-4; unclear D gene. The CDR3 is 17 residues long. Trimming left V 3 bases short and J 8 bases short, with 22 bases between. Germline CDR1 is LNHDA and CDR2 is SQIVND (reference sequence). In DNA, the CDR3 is TGTGCCAGTAGTATTCCGGCGATCGGGGTATTAGCGGAAAAACTGTTTTTT. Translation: CASSIPAIGVLAEKLFF.

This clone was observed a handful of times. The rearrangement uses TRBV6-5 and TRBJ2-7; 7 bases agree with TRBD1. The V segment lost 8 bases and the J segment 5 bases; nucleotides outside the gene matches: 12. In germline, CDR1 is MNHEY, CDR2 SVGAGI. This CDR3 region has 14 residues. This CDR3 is CASSRGKITDEQYF. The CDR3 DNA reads TGTGCCAGCTCCAGGGGGAAGATTACGGACGAGCAGTACTTC.

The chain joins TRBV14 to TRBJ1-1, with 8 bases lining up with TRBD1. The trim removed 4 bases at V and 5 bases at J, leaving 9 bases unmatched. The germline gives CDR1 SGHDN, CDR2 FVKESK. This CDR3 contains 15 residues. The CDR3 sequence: CASSRITGGETEAFF. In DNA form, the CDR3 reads TGTGCCAGCAGCCGTATCACAGGGGGAGAAACTGAAGCTTTCTTT.

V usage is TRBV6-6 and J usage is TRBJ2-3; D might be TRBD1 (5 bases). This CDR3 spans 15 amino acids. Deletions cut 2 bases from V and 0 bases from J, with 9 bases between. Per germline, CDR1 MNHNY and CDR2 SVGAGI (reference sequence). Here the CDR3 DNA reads TGTGCCAGCAGTTACGGGGCAGCAAGCACAGATACGCAGTATTTT. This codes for CASSYGAASTDTQYF.

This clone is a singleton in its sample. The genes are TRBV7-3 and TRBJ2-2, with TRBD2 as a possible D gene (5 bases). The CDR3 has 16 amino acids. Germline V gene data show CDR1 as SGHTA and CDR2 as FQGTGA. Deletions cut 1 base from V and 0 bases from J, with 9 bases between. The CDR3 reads CASSLMGSANTGELFF. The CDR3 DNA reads TGTGCCAGCAGCTTAATGGGGAGCGCGAACACCGGGGAGCTGTTTTTT. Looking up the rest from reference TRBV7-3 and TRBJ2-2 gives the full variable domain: GAGVSQTPSNKVTEKGKYVELRCDPISGHTALYWYRQSLGQGPEFLIYFQGTGAADDSGLPNDRFFAVRPEGSVSTLKIQRTERGDSAVYLCASSLMGSANTGELFFGEGSRLTVL.

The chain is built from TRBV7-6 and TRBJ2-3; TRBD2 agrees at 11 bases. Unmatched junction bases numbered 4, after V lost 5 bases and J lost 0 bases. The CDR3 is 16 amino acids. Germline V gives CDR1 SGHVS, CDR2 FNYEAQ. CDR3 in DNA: TGTGCCAGCAGCCGAAGACTAGCGGGGAGCACAGATACGCAGTATTTT. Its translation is CASSRRLAGSTDTQYF.